This record covers a single T cell receptor (beta chain). The record originates from a study of blood T cell repertoires in COVID-19. Study-level background: Acute-phase and convalescent COVID-19 samples originated in the United States, Italy and Spain. Sources were T cells, B-cell-depleted T cells, or PBMCs; the material itself was cDNA or gDNA.

Between the trimmed V and J ends, which lost 1 base and 5 bases, there was a span of 9 bases. Germline V gives CDR1 SGHVS, CDR2 FQNEAQ. CDR3 length: 14 residues. Study processing details: By means of reference gene primer amplification, nucleated cell counts were estimated. Measured with immunoSEQ multiplex PCR; TCRdb has only the in-frame clones, and not every one. The V and J calls and clone size are taken from that table; D and trimming were inferred from the DNA. The table lists over 100,000 clones, 85% to 90% of them singletons, with 4.5% to 5.5% in the top ten. Sequencing used peripheral blood. The chain links TRBV7-8 to TRBJ1-5; D is perhaps TRBD1 (6 bases). The clonotype comes from a human donor in a cohort sampled during active COVID-19. The CDR3 DNA reads as TGTGCCAGCAGCTTAGGACAGGACCATCAGCCCCAGCATTTT. Translation: CASSLGQDHQPQHF.